These 6 T cell receptor beta chains came from one sample sequenced in a study of siplizumab effects on memory and regulatory T cells. TCRdb's table, derived via immunoSEQ multiplex PCR, lists solely in-frame clones and lacks some. Of 85,000 or so clones listed, roughly 94% were seen once; the top ten hold 18%. Sequenced material: CD8+ T cells sorted from blood. Receptor source: a human donor in good health.

This clone was counted once. V gene TRBV4-1 combines with J gene TRBJ2-5, with D perhaps matching TRBD1 (6 bases). V lost 0 bases and J lost 4, with 12 bases in between. The CDR3 extends over 15 amino acids. CDR1 is MGHRA and CDR2 is YSYEKL in the germline V gene. The CDR3: CASSQETPGVETQYF. The CDR3 region has the DNA TGCGCCAGCAGCCAAGAGACCCCAGGGGTAGAGACCCAGTACTTC.

The rearrangement joins TRBV19 to TRBJ1-2; D call uncertain. Trimming took off 7 bases at V and 3 bases at J, with 15 bases between the two ends. In germline, CDR1 is LNHDA, CDR2 SQIVND (reference sequence). The CDR3 runs 14 residues. This chain's CDR3 is CASTSQPSHYGYTF. The CDR3 coding sequence is TGTGCCAGTACCTCACAGCCTTCCCACTATGGCTACACCTTC.

This chain connects TRBV6-5 to TRBJ2-6; no reliable D call. CDR1 is MNHEY, CDR2 SVGAGI, per germline. The CDR3 contains 15 residues. The V end was cut by 6 bases, the J end by 0 bases, with 9 bases between. The CDR3 DNA reads TGTGCCAGCAGCCCCGAGAGCTCTGGGGCCAACGTCCTGACTTTC. It encodes CASSPESSGANVLTF.

The chain carries TRBV7-9 and TRBJ2-7, with 7 bases aligning to TRBD1. Trimming took 0 bases from V and 3 from J; bases not matched to a gene: 8. Germline V gives CDR1 SEHNR, CDR2 FQNEAQ (reference sequence). This CDR3 contains 16 residues. The DNA for the CDR3 is TGTGCCAGCAGCTTAGCCAAGGGGGACAGCCACTACGAGCAGTACTTC. It yields the protein CASSLAKGDSHYEQYF.

This rearrangement joins TRBV28 to TRBJ2-1, with 7 bases matching TRBD2. The CDR3 is made up of 17 amino acids. The V gene's germline CDR1 is MDHEN and CDR2 SYDVKM. Germline trimming cut 6 bases from V and 0 bases from J; bases unmatched to any gene: 11. CDR3 loop: CASSTNSGGSSYNEQFF. In DNA, the CDR3 is TGTGCCAGCAGCACTAACTCGGGCGGGAGCTCCTACAATGAGCAGTTCTTC.

V is TRBV9 and J is TRBJ2-7, with TRBD2 matching 7 bases. The CDR3 runs 16 residues. V lost 0 bases, J lost 1 base, and 7 bases stayed unmatched. The germline V gene has CDR1 SGDLS and CDR2 YYNGEE. This chain's CDR3 is CASSVGGDSGSYEQYF. CDR3 DNA sequence: TGTGCCAGCAGCGTAGGGGGGGATAGCGGGTCCTACGAGCAGTACTTC.